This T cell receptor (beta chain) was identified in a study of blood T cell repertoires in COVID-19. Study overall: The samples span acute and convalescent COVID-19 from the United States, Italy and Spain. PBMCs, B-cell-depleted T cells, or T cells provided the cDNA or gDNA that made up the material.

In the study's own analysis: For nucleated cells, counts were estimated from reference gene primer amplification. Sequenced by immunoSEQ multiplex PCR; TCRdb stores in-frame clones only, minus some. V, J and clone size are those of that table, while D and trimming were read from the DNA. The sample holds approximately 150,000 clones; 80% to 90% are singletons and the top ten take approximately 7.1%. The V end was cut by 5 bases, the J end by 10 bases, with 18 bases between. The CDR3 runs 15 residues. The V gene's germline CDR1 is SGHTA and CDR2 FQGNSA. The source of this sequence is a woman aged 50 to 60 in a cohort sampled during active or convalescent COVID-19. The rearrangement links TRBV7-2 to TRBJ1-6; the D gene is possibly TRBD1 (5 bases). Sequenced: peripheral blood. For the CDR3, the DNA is TGTGCCAGCAGCCCCAGGGCAACTCGGTACTCACCCCTCCACTTT. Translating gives CASSPRATRYSPLHF.